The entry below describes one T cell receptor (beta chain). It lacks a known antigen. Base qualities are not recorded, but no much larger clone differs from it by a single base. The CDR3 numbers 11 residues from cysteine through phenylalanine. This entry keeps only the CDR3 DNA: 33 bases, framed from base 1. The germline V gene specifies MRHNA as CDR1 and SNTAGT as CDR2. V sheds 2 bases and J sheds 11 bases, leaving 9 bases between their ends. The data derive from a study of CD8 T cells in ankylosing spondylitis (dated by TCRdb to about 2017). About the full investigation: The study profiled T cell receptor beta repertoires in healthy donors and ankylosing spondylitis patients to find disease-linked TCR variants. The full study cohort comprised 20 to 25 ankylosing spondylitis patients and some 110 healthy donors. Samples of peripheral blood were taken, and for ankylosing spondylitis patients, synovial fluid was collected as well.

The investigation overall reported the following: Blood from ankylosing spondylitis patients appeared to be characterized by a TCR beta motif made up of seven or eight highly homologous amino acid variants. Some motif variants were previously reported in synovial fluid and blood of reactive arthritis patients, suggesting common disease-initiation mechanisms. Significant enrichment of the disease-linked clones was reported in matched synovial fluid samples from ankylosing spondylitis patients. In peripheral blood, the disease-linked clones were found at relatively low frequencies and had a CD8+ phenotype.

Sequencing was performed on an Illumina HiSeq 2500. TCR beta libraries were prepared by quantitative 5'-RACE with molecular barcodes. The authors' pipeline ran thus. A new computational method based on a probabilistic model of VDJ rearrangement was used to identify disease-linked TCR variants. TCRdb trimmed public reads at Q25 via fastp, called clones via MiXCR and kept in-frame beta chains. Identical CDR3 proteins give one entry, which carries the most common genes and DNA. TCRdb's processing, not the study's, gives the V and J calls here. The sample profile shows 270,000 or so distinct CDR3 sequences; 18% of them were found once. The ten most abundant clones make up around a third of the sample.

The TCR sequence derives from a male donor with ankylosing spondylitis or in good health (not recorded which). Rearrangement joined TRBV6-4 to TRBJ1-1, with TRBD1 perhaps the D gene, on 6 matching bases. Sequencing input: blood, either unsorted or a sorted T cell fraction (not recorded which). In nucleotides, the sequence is TGTGCCAGCAGTGACGGGGGCGGCGCTTTCTTT. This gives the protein CASSDGGGAFF.